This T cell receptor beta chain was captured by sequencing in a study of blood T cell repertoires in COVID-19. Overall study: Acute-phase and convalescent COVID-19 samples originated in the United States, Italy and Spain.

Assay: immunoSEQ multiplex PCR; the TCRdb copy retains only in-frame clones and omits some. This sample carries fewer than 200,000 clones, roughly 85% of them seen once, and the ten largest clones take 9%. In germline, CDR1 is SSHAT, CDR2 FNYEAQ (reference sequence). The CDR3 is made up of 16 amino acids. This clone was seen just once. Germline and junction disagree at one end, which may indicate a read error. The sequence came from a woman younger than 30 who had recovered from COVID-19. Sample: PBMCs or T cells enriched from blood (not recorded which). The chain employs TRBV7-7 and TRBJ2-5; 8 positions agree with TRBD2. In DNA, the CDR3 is TGTGCTAGCAGCCCACGTCCGGGACTAGAGATAGAGACCCAGTACTTC. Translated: CASSPRPGLEIETQYF.